This T cell receptor beta chain was sequenced during a study of T cell responses to AZD1222 COVID-19 vaccine. Study results and limitations: Regions left unmutated in variants are reportedly the target of nearly half of spike-specific TCRs.

Germline CDR1 is MNHEY and CDR2 is SVGAGI. V shed 6 bases, J shed 1 base, and the junction held 5 bases outside the gene matches. CDR3 length equals 14 residues. Generated by immunoSEQ multiplex PCR, the TCRdb table keeps only in-frame clones and is missing some. There are roughly 120,000 clones in the sample; about nine tenths occur only once, and 1.2% lies in the top ten. To note about this clone: What it binds is not known.

This sequence originates from an adult in good health. This chain links TRBV6-5 with TRBJ1-2, with 7 bases identical to TRBD1. The source material was peripheral blood, sampled on day 0 of AZD1222 vaccination. CDR3 sequence: CASREGQNNYGYTF. For the CDR3, the DNA is TGTGCCAGCAGGGAGGGACAGAATAACTATGGCTACACCTTC.